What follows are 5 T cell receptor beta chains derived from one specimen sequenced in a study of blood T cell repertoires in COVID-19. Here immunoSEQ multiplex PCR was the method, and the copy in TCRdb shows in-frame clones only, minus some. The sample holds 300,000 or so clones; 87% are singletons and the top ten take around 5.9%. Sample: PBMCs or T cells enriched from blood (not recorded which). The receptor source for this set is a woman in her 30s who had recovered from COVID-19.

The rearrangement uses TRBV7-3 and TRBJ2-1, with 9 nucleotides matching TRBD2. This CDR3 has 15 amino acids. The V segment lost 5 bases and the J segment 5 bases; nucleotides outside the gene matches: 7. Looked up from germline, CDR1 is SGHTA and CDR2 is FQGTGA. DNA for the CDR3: TGTGCCAGCAGCACGGGAGCGGGGGGAAACAATGAGCAGTTCTTC. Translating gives CASSTGAGGNNEQFF.

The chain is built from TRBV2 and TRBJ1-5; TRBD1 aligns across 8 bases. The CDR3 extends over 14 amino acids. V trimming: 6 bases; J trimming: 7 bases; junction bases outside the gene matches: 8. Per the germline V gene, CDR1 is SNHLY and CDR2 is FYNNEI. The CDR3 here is CASRDDRGAQPQHF. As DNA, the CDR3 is TGTGCCAGCAGGGATGACAGGGGCGCCCAGCCCCAGCATTTT.

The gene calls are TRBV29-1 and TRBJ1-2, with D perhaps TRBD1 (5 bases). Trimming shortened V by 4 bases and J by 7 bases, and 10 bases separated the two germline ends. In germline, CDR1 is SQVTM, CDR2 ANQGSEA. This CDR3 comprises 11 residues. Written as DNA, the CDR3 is TGCAGCGTTGCCCAGGGTATTGGCTACACCTTC. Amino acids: CSVAQGIGYTF.

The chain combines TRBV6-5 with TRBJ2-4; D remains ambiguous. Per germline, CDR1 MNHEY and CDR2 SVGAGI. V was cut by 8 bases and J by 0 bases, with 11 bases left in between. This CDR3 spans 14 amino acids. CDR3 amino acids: CASSYTVAKNIQYF. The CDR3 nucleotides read TGTGCCAGCTCTTACACCGTAGCCAAAAACATTCAGTACTTC.

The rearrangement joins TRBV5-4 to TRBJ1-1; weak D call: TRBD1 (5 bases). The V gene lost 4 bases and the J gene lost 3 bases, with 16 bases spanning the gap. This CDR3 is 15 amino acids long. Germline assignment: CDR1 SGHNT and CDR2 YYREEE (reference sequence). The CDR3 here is CASSPGGVADTEAFF. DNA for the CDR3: TGTGCCAGCAGCCCGGGAGGGGTGGCGGACACTGAAGCTTTCTTT.